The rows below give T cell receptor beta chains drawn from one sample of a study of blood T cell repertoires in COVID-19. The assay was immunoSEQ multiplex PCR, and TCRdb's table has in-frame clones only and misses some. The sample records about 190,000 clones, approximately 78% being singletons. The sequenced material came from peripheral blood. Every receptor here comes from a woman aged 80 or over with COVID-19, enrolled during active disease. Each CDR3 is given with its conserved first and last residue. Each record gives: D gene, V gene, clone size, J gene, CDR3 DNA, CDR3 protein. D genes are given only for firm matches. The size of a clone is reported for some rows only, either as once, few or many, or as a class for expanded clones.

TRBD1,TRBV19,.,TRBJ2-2,TGTGCCAGTAGTATAAGCCGGACAGGGCAAGTCGGGGAGCTGTTTTTT,CASSISRTGQVGELFF
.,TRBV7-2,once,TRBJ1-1,TGTGCCAGCAGCTTAGGCCCCCGGGAAAACCTTGAAGCTTTCTTT,CASSLGPRENLEAFF
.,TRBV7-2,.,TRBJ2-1,TGTGCCAGCAGCTTAGCTAGTCTTTTCTCCTACAATGAGCAGTTCTTC,CASSLASLFSYNEQFF
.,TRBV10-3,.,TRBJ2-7,TGTGCCATCAGTGGGGGGGACGAGCAGTACTTC,CAISGGDEQYF
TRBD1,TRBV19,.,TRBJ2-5,TGTGCCAGTAGTAATCGACAGGGTCAAGAGACCCAGTACTTC,CASSNRQGQETQYF
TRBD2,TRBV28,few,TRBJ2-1,TGTGCCAGCAGTCCCGGGACTAGCGGGAGAATCACCTCCTACAATGAGCAGTTCTTC,CASSPGTSGRITSYNEQFF
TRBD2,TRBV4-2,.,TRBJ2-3,TGTGCCAGCAGCCAAGCACTAGCGGGAGGGGTGTCAGATACGCAGTATTTT,CASSQALAGGVSDTQYF
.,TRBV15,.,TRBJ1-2,TGTGCCACCAGCAGAGATCGAGGGATCGGAGGGGGCTACACCTTC,CATSRDRGIGGGYTF
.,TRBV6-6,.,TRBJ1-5,TGTGCCAGCACGGTGTCAGGGAATCAGCCCCAGCATTTT,CASTVSGNQPQHF
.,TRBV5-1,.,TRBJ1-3,TGCGCCAGCAGCCGAGCGACAACGGATGGGGCTGACACCATATATTTT,CASSRATTDGADTIYF
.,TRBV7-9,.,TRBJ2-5,TGTGCCAGCAGCTTAGACGGGGGGCTTAGAGGGGAGACCCAGTACTTC,CASSLDGGLRGETQYF
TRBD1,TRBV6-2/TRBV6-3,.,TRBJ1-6,TGTGCCAGCAGTTTGGCAGGGGGCCGGGGTTCACCCCTCCACTTT,CASSLAGGRGSPLHF
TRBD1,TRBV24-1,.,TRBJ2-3,TGTGCCACCACCCCGCGGGACAGGGTCCATACGCAGTATTTT,CATTPRDRVHTQYF
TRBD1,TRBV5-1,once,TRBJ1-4,TGCGCCAGCAGCTGGGGACAGGGAAGGAGTGAAAAACTGTTTTTT,CASSWGQGRSEKLFF
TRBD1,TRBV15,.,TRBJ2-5,TGTGCCACCAGCCCCAGACAGGGGACCTGGCAAGAGACCCAGTACTTC,CATSPRQGTWQETQYF
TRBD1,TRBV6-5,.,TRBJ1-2,TGTGCCAGCAGTTATCGGACAGGGGGCGGCTACACCTTC,CASSYRTGGGYTF
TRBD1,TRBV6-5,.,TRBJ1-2,TGTGCCAGCGATGCCAAGGGACAGGGGCACTATGGCTACACCTTC,CASDAKGQGHYGYTF
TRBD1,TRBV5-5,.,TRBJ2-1,TGTGCCAGCAGCTTTAGACAGGGACAGGCCAATGAGCAGTTCTTC,CASSFRQGQANEQFF
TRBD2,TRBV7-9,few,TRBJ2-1,TGTGCCAGCAGCGGGTCCAAAGCGGGAGTTTACAATGAGCAGTTCTTC,CASSGSKAGVYNEQFF
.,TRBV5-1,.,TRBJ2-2,TGCGCCAGCAGCGGTAGGGGGATCACCGGGGAGCTGTTTTTT,CASSGRGITGELFF
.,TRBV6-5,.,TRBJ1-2,TGTGCCAGCAGTTACGCGCCAGGGAAACCTAACTATGGCTACACCTTC,CASSYAPGKPNYGYTF
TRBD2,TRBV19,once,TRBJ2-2,TGTGCCAGTAGTATTCTTCCTAGCGGGGGCACCGGGGAGCTGTTTTTT,CASSILPSGGTGELFF
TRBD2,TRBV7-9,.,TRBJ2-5,TGTGCCAGCAGCGCTGGGACTAGCAGATCCCAAGAGACCCAGTACTTC,CASSAGTSRSQETQYF
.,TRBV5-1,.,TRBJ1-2,TGCGCCAGCAGCTTATACGGAGGCCATGGCTACACCTTC,CASSLYGGHGYTF
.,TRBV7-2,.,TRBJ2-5,TGTGCCAGCCGGCAAGCGGGAAGGGGGGAGACCCAGTACTTC,CASRQAGRGETQYF
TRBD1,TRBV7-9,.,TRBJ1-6,TGTGCCAGCAGCCGATCCAGGGGGGATTCACCCCTCCACTTT,CASSRSRGDSPLHF
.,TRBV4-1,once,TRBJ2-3,TGCGCCAGCAGCCAACGACAGGTGGCTAGCACAGATACGCAGTATTTT,CASSQRQVASTDTQYF
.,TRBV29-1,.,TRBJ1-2,TGCAGCGTTGACGGGGAAGCTAACTATGGCTACACCTTC,CSVDGEANYGYTF